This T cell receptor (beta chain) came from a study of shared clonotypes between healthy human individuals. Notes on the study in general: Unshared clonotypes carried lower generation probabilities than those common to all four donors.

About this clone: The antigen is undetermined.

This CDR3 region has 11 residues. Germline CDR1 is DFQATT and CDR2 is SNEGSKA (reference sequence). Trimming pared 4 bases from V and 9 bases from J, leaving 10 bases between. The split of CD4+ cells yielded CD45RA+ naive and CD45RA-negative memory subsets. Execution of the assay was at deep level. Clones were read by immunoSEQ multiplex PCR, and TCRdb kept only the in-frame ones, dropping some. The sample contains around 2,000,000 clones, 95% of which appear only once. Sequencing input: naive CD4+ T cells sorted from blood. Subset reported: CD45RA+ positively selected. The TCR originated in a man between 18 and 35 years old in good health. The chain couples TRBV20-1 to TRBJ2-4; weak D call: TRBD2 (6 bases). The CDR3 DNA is TGCAGTGCTAAAGGAGGGAGCATTCAGTACTTC. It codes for CSAKGGSIQYF.